The T cell receptor beta chain under discussion was sequenced for a study of blood T cell repertoires in COVID-19. Across the whole study: Sites in the United States, Italy and Spain provided acute and convalescent COVID-19 samples. Sources were T cells, B-cell-depleted T cells, or PBMCs; the material itself was cDNA or gDNA.

As processed by the authors: Estimation of nucleated cell counts was performed using reference gene primer amplification. The assay was immunoSEQ multiplex PCR, and TCRdb's table has in-frame clones only and misses some. D and trimming were read from the DNA, whereas the V and J calls and clone size are those reported in that table. The sample yields about 67,000 clones, roughly 87% seen once. In germline, CDR1 is LNHNV, CDR2 YYDKDF (reference sequence). Trimming stripped 1 base from V and 4 bases from J, with 22 bases between. This CDR3 region has 18 residues. The sequenced sample was peripheral blood. The source of this sequence is a woman at least 80 years old with acute or convalescent COVID-19. This sequence joins TRBV15 and TRBJ1-2; D call uncertain. The CDR3 spells CATSRGARSSGRSYGYTF. Written as DNA, the CDR3 is TGTGCCACCAGCAGAGGGGCTAGGAGTTCCGGGAGGTCCTATGGCTACACCTTC.